The next 20 T cell receptor beta chains were all read from a single sample in a study of response to subunit inactivated influenza vaccine. TCRdb ran MiXCR on the RT-PCR reads and lists one entry per CDR3 protein. This sample has roughly 290,000 distinct CDR3 sequences, with roughly 22% found just once. The source was PBMCs from blood, collected approximately 22 months after vaccination. These TCRs come from a man in his fifties or sixties who received an inactivated influenza vaccine.

The gene calls are TRBV5-1 and TRBJ2-5; D gene uncertain. V dropped 4 bases and J dropped 2 bases, with 9 bases sitting between them. The CDR3 runs 13 residues. Looked up from germline, CDR1 is SGHRS and CDR2 is YFSETQ. The CDR3, as DNA: TGCGCCAGCAGCATGGTTATTCAAGAGACCCAGTACTTC. Protein product: CASSMVIQETQYF.

The V gene is TRBV10-2, the J gene TRBJ2-5; 7 bases line up with TRBD1. V shed 6 bases, J shed 5 bases, and the junction held 9 bases outside the gene matches. Germline V gene data show CDR1 as WSHSY and CDR2 as SAAADI. The CDR3 length is 14 residues. The CDR3 loop reads CASSGRDSEETQYF. CDR3 in DNA: TGCGCCAGCAGCGGACGGGACAGCGAGGAGACCCAGTACTTC.

The V call is TRBV4-1, the J call TRBJ2-7, with D tentatively TRBD2 (7 bases). Germline-derived CDR1 and CDR2 are MGHRA and YSYEKL. The CDR3 extends over 15 amino acids. V was pared by 1 base and J by 4 bases, with 14 bases between. In DNA form, the CDR3 reads TGCGCCAGCAGCCAAGTCACCGGGGGGCGTTACGAGCAGTACTTC. This encodes CASSQVTGGRYEQYF.

Comments on this clonotype: The junction departs from the called germline gene at one end, perhaps through a read error. This chain joins TRBV6-2 or TRBV6-3 and TRBJ1-6; 7 bases are a match to TRBD1. CDR1 and CDR2 (germline): MNHEY, SVGEGT. The CDR3 is 14 residues long. The DNA for the CDR3 is TGTGCCAGCAGACCGACAGGGCGCGGTTCATCCCTCCACTTT. Translation: CASRPTGRGSSLHF.

There are a few counts of this clonotype. V usage is TRBV5-1 and J usage is TRBJ1-6; D is unresolved. This CDR3 is built from 16 residues. V dropped 0 bases and J dropped 9 bases, with 16 bases sitting between them. Germline CDR1 SGHRS, CDR2 YFSETQ. The CDR3 bases are TGCGCCAGCAGCTTGGACCAGCAAAGGTTGGGTTCACCCCTCCACTTT. Amino acid sequence: CASSLDQQRLGSPLHF.

The chain couples TRBV4-1 to TRBJ2-1; 13 bases match TRBD2. With V trimmed by 4 bases and J by 10 bases, 10 bases remained unmatched. Germline assignment: CDR1 MGHRA and CDR2 YSYEKL. The CDR3 contains 16 residues. CDR3 DNA: TGCGCCAGCAGCCCTTGGACTAGCGGGGGAAAGGGGGAGCAGTTCTTC. Protein: CASSPWTSGGKGEQFF.

This clonotype was counted between two and nine times. The rearrangement uses TRBV5-1 and TRBJ2-2; D is uncertain. Per the germline V gene, CDR1 is SGHRS and CDR2 is YFSETQ. The CDR3 sequence is 13 residues long. Trimming pared 2 bases from V and 1 base from J, leaving 3 bases between. In nucleotides, the CDR3 is TGCGCCAGCAGCTTAATGAACACCGGGGAGCTGTTTTTT. Translation gives CASSLMNTGELFF.

The chain employs TRBV6-2 or TRBV6-3 and TRBJ1-5; D gene uncertain. Trimming took 2 bases from V and 6 from J, leaving 8 bases between them. This CDR3 contains 13 residues. Germline loops: CDR1 MNHEY, CDR2 SVGEGT. CDR3 region: CASSYPYAQPQHF. CDR3 nucleotide sequence: TGTGCCAGCAGTTACCCCTACGCTCAGCCCCAGCATTTT.

This clonotype appeared a few times. The V and J genes are TRBV6-1 and TRBJ1-3, with D uncertain. Germline loops: CDR1 MNHNS, CDR2 SASEGT. Trimming took off 6 bases at V and 0 bases at J, with 9 bases between the two ends. The CDR3 is 14 residues long. CDR3 DNA sequence: TGTGCCAGCAGAGTTAGCAGCTCTGGAAACACCATATATTTT. Protein sequence: CASRVSSSGNTIYF.

This clonotype came up many times. The chain couples TRBV5-1 to TRBJ1-4; 7 bases match TRBD1. Looked up from germline, CDR1 is SGHRS and CDR2 is YFSETQ. This CDR3 spans 15 amino acids. V trimming: 3 bases; J trimming: 8 bases; junction bases outside the gene matches: 10. The CDR3, as DNA: TGCGCCAGCAGCTACATAACAGGGGAAATAGAAAAACTGTTTTTT. The encoded protein is CASSYITGEIEKLFF. Full variable domain (outside the CDR3, taken from reference TRBV5-1 and TRBJ1-4): KAGVTQTPRYLIKTRGQQVTLSCSPISGHRSVSWYQQTPGQGLQFLFEYFSETQRNKGNFPGRFSGRQFSNSRSEMNVSTLELGDSALYLCASSYITGEIEKLFFGSGTQLSVL.

The sample holds many counts of this clonotype. The CDR3 reads CASSDRVRYEQYF. As DNA, the CDR3 is TGTGCCAGCAGTGACCGGGTTAGGTACGAGCAGTACTTC. This chain joins TRBV25-1 and TRBJ2-7; no clear D. V shed 3 bases and J shed 4 bases, with 10 bases lying between them. Per germline, CDR1 MGHDK and CDR2 SYGVNS. The CDR3 has 13 residues.

This clonotype has only a few counts. The gene calls are TRBV7-2 and TRBJ1-4; no firm D call. V was shortened by 4 bases and J by 4 bases, with 10 bases between the two germline ends. There are 14 residues in the CDR3. The germline V gene has CDR1 SGHTA and CDR2 FQGNSA. CDR3 coding DNA: TGTGCCAGCAGCTCCGGGTCCCATAATGAAAAACTGTTTTTT. It is translated as CASSSGSHNEKLFF.

The chain couples TRBV2 to TRBJ1-1, with 8 nucleotides matching TRBD1. This CDR3 spans 15 amino acids. The trim removed 5 bases at V and 2 bases at J, leaving 7 bases unmatched. Per the germline V gene, CDR1 is SNHLY and CDR2 is FYNNEI. CDR3 sequence: CASSLEGQVNTEAFF. CDR3 nucleotide sequence: TGTGCCAGCAGTCTAGAGGGACAGGTAAACACTGAAGCTTTCTTT.

This chain connects TRBV28 to TRBJ2-1; TRBD2 matches 9 bases. This CDR3 is built from 15 residues. With 7 bases clipped from V and 0 bases from J, the junction kept 4 bases outside the gene matches. Germline CDR1 reads MDHEN; CDR2 reads SYDVKM. The CDR3 coding sequence is TGTGCCAGCATCAGTAGCGGGAGCTCCTACAATGAGCAGTTCTTC. It codes for CASISSGSSYNEQFF.

This clonotype turned up a few times. This chain joins TRBV20-1 and TRBJ1-5; TRBD1 matches at 10 bases. After removal of 5 bases from V and 7 bases from J, the junction contained 17 bases not matched to a gene. The CDR3 contains 17 residues. Germline CDR1 DFQATT, CDR2 SNEGSKA (reference sequence). The CDR3 nucleotides are TGCAGTGCTGAACCCTACCGGGACAGGGGTTTTGTGCAGCCCCAGCATTTT. This codes for CSAEPYRDRGFVQPQHF.

In its sample, this clonotype was seen a few times. The genes are TRBV20-1 and TRBJ1-4, with 7 bases aligning to TRBD1. Germline V CDR1 and CDR2: DFQATT, SNEGSKA (reference sequence). The ends lost 3 bases at V and 15 bases at J; junction bases unmatched: 10. CDR3 size: 12 residues. The CDR3 region is CSARGQTGWVFF. The CDR3 bases are TGCAGTGCTAGGGGACAGACAGGCTGGGTGTTTTTT.

This clonotype was detected only a few times. The chain carries TRBV18 and TRBJ1-3; no firm D call. Germline CDR1 reads KGHSH; CDR2 reads LQKENI. V was pared by 5 bases and J by 0 bases, with 11 bases between. This CDR3 has 15 residues. CDR3 amino acids: CASSTTTSSGNTIYF. DNA for the CDR3: TGTGCCAGCTCAACAACAACTAGCTCTGGAAACACCATATATTTT.

This clonotype occurred a few times. The V call is TRBV20-1, the J call TRBJ2-3, with D unresolved. V lost 1 base and J 1 base, leaving 6 bases between the germline ends. This CDR3 contains 13 residues. Germline lookup yields CDR1 DFQATT and CDR2 SNEGSKA (reference sequence). In DNA, the CDR3 is TGCAGTGCTAGAGGCCGGGGCACAGATACGCAGTATTTT. As protein: CSARGRGTDTQYF.

This clonotype was seen a few times. The rearrangement joins TRBV5-1 to TRBJ2-1, with D possibly TRBD2 on 6 matching bases. CDR1 and CDR2 (germline): SGHRS, YFSETQ. The CDR3 runs to 13 residues. V lost 3 bases and J 8 bases, leaving 12 bases between the germline ends. As DNA, the CDR3 is TGCGCCAGCAGCTCCCTAGCGTCTGATGAGCAGTTCTTC. This gives the protein CASSSLASDEQFF.

This clonotype was seen more than once but under ten times. The genes are TRBV5-1 and TRBJ2-1, with 7 bases matching TRBD2. The germline gives CDR1 SGHRS, CDR2 YFSETQ. Germline trimming cut 6 bases from V and 1 base from J; bases unmatched to any gene: 7. The CDR3 consists of 15 residues. The DNA for the CDR3 is TGCGCCAGCAAGGGTGGGGAGGGGTCCTACAATGAGCAGTTCTTC. This sequence encodes CASKGGEGSYNEQFF.